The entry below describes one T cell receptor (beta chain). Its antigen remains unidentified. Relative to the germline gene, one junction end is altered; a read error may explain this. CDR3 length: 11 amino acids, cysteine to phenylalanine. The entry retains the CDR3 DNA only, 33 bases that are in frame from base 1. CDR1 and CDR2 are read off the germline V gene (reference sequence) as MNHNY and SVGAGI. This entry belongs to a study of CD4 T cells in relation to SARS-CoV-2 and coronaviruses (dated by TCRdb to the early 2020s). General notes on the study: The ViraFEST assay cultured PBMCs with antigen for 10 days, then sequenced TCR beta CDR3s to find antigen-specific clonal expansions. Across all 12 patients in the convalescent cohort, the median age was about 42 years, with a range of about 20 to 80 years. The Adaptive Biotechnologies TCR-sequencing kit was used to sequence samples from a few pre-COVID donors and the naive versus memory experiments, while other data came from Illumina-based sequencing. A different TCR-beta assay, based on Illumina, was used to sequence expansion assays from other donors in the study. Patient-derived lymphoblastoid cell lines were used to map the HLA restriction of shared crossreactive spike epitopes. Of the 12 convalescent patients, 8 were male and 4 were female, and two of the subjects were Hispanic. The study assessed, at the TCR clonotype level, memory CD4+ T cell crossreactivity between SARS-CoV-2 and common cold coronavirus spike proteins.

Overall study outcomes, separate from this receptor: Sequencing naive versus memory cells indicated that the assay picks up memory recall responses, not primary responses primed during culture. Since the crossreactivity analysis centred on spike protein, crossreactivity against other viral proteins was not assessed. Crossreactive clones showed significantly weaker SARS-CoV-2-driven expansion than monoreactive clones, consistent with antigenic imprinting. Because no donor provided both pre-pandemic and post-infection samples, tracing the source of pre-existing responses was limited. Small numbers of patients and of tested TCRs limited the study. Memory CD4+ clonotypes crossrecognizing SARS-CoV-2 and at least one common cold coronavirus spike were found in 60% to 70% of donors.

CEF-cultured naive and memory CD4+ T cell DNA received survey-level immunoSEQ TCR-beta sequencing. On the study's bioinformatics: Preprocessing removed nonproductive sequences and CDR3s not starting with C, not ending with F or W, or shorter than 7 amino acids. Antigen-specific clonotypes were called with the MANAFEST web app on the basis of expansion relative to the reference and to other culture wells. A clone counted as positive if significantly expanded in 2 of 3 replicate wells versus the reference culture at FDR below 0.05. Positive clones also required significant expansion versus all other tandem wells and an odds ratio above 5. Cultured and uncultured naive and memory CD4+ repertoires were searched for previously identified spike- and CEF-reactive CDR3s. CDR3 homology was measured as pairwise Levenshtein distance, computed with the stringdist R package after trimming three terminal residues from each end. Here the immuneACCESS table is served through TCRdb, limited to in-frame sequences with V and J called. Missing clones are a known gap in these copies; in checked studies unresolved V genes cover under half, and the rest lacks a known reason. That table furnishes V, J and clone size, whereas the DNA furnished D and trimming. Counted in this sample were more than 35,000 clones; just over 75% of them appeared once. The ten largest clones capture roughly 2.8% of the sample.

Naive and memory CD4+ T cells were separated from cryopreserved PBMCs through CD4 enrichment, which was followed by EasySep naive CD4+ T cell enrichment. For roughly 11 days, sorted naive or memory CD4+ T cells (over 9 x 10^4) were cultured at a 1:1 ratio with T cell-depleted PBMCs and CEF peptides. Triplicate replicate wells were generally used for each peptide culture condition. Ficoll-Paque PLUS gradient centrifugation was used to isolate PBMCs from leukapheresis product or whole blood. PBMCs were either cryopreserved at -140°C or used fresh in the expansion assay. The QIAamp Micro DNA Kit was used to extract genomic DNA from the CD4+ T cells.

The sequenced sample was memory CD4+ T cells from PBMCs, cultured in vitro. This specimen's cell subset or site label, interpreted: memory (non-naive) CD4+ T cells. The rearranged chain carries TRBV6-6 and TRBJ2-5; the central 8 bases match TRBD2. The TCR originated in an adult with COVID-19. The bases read TGTGCCAGCTCCCTGGGGGGTAGCGGGAACTTC. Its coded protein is CASSLGGSGNF.